This T cell receptor (beta chain) was obtained from a study of molecular identifiers for immune sequencing clone quantification (dated by TCRdb to the late 2010s). About the investigation overall: For a replicate experiment, the RNA from either approximately 20,000 or 100,000 naive CD8 T cells was divided into five aliquots, and four of those aliquots went on to sequencing. This methods study used CD8 T cells to benchmark TCR RNA copy counting and molecular-identifier clustering-based TCR repertoire sequencing (MIDCIRS).

The library came from PCR. Sequenced using an Illumina HiSeq 4000. Bulk TCR libraries were generated as previously described, with the TCR primers listed in Table S5 used. The Qiagen AllPrep DNA/RNA kit was used to purify total RNA. Before analysis, reads from multiple sequencing runs of one library were combined. The source study handled its data this way. Only reads with exact TCR constant sequence were kept, trimmed to 150 nt, and grouped by their 12-nt molecular barcodes. Reads in each barcode group were sub-clustered using a 15% Levenshtein threshold, and a quality-weighted consensus sequence was built for each RNA molecule. Non-functional sequences were filtered out, along with any lower-count sequence sitting one edit away from another sequence. On the basis of fitting two negative binomial distributions, barcode sub-clusters with fewer than 20% of the maximum read count were discarded. TCRdb trimmed the raw reads at Q25, called clones with MiXCR and kept productive beta chains. Rows matching on CDR3 protein sequence are summarized as one entry with the most common DNA and genes. It is TCRdb's table, rather than the study itself, that gives the V and J calls and clone size. The sample table lists 23,000 or so distinct CDR3 sequences, approximately 17% of them with a count of one. Approximately 1% of the sample belongs to the ten largest clones.

The cysteine opens and the phenylalanine closes a CDR3 of 13 amino acids. The retained sequence is limited to the CDR3, 39 bases, with the frame set at the first base. From the germline V gene (reference sequence), CDR1 is MNHEY and CDR2 is SMNVEV. The germline V end is reduced by 1 base and the J end by 8 bases; junction bases left unmatched: 0. Libraries of naive CD8 T cells were built from around 20,000 to 990,000 sorted cells, with 10%, 30% or 50% of the purified RNA used. Naive CD8 T cells, defined as CD8+CD4-CCR7+CD45RA+, were FACS-sorted into RLT Plus buffer on a BD FACSAria II. To test detection sensitivity, Jurkat RNA equal to around 10 TCR copies was added to samples of about 20,000-1,000,000 naive CD8 T cells. Enrichment of CD8 T cells was done with RosetteSep CD8+ T Cell Enrichment Cocktail plus Ficoll-Paque, and ACK red cell lysis came afterward. This clonotype came up many times. Its antigen is not yet known. No base-level quality is on record; no much larger clone is a single base apart.

On the study overall, not on this receptor specifically: Spiked-in Jurkat TCR RNA equivalent to a single cell was reported to be detectable even among approximately 1 million naive CD8 T cells. The sizes of highly expanded clones could end up underestimated when identical TCR molecules share a barcode. Spiked-in Jurkat TCR RNA (approximately 10 copies' worth), which is not part of the donor repertoire, was contained in the naive libraries. Modeling gave approximately 3 recovered TCR RNA copies per cell versus roughly 10 by digital PCR, implying approximately 30% capture efficiency. In CMV-specific effector cells, over 99% of molecules were held by clones above 20 RNA copies, whereas under 1% of molecules were held by such clones in naive cells. When barcode sub-clustering was omitted, TCR diversity was inflated by chimeric consensus sequences, with chimeras reaching as high as 47%.

This receptor chain uses TRBV27 and TRBJ1-4, with 8 bases matching TRBD1. This TCR came from a human donor in good health. Some libraries in this study had Jurkat cell RNA spiked in. Input material: naive CD8+ T cells from blood, with Jurkat cell RNA spiked in. In light of the paper, this sample's cell subset or site label describes: FACS-sorted CD8+CD4-CCR7+CD45RA+ naive T cells. Read as DNA, the sequence is TGTGCCAGCAGTTTATACAGGGGGGAAAAACTGTTTTTT. Translation gives CASSLYRGEKLFF.